This T cell receptor beta chain was found in a study of cytomegalovirus exposure and HLA in healthy donors. Regarding this clone: Its specificity is unknown.

Primers included in the PCR were 60 Vbeta and 13 Jbeta primers. Only in-frame clones appear in the TCRdb table, and some are missing; sequencing was by immunoSEQ multiplex PCR. With approximately 76,000 clones in the sample, the ten largest clones hold 3.5% to 4%. The study's findings and limits: Most TCRs appeared rarely, but some public TCRs recurred in many donors. The classifier reportedly diagnosed cytomegalovirus status with high specificity and sensitivity. For most TCR beta V segments, an earlier analysis put the productive rate at about 90% or about 30% of the time.

The CDR3 runs 15 residues. Trimming left V 3 bases short and J 2 bases short, with 11 bases between. Germline V lookup: CDR1 MNHEY, CDR2 SMNVEV (reference sequence). Material for sequencing was PBMCs. The chain employs TRBV27 and TRBJ2-1, with D possibly being TRBD1 (6 bases). The sequence was obtained from a man between 18 and 29 years old in good health and CMV-seropositive. The CDR3 nucleotides read TGTGCCAGCAGTTTGTTGGCAGGGGCCTACAATGAGCAGTTCTTC. Translation: CASSLLAGAYNEQFF.